The subject of this entry is one T cell receptor beta chain. As originally analysed: How many nucleated cells were present was estimated from reference gene primer amplification. Sequencing was performed with immunoSEQ multiplex PCR; in TCRdb, only in-frame clones are kept and a portion is missing. Clone size and the V and J calls come from that table; the DNA yielded D and trimming. The sample contains 180,000 or so clones, roughly 76% of which appear only once. The data were obtained in a study of blood T cell repertoires in COVID-19. For the study at large: Whether acute or convalescent, the COVID-19 samples came from the United States, Italy and Spain.

CDR1 and CDR2 from the germline V gene are MNHEY and SVGAGI. This CDR3 has 15 residues. V was clipped by 5 bases and J by 7 bases; unmatched bases: 6. The chain recombines TRBV6-5 with TRBJ2-2; 11 bases align to TRBD2. This TCR came from a woman between 40 and 55 years old with COVID-19, enrolled during active disease. Material: peripheral blood. The chain's CDR3 is CASSPLAGVSGELFF. The CDR3 DNA follows: TGTGCCAGCAGTCCACTAGCGGGAGTTAGCGGGGAGCTGTTTTTT.